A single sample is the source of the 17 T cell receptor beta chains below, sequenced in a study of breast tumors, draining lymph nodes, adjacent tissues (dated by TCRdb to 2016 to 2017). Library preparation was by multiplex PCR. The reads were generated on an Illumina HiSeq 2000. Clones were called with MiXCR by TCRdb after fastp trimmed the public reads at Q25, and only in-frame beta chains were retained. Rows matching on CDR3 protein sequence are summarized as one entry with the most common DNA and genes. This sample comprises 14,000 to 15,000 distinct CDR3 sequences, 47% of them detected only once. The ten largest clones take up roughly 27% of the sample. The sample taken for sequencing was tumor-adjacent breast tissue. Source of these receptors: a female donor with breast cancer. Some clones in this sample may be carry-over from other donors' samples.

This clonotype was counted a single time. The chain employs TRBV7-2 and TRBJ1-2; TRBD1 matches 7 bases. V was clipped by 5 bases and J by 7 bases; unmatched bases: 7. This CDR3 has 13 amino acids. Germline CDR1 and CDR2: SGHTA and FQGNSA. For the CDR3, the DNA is TGTGCCAGCAGCCCCCGGACAGGCTCTGGCTACACCTTC. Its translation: CASSPRTGSGYTF.

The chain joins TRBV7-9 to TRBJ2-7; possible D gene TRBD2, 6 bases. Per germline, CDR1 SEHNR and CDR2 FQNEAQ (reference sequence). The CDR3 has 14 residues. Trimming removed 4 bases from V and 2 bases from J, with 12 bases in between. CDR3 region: CASSSSTSPYEQYF. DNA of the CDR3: TGTGCCAGCAGCTCAAGTACTAGCCCCTACGAGCAGTACTTC.

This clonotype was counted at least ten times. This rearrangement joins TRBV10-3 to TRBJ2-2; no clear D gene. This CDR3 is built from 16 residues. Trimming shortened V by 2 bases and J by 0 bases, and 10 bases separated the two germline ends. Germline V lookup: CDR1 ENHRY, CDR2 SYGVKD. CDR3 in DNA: TGTGCCATCAGTGAGGTTGTAGTACCGAACACCGGGGAGCTGTTTTTT. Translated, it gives CAISEVVVPNTGELFF.

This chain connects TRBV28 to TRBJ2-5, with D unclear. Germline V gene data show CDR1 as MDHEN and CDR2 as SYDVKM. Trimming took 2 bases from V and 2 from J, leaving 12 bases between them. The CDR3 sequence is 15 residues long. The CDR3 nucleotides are TGTGCCAGCAGTTTACGAGCGTCCCTACAAGAGACCCAGTACTTC. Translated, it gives CASSLRASLQETQYF.

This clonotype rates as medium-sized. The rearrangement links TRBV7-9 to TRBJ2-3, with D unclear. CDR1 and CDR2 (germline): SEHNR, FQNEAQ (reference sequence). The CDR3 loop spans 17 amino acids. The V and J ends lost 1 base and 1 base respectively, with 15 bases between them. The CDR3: CASSLVGSTGGTDTQYF. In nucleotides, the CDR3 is TGTGCCAGCAGCTTAGTTGGCAGCACTGGAGGCACAGATACGCAGTATTTT.

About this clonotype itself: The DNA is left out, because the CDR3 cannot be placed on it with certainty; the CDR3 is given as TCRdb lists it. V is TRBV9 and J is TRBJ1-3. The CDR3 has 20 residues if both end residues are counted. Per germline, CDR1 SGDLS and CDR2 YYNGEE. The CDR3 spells CASSVGGSELFFGSGNTIYF.

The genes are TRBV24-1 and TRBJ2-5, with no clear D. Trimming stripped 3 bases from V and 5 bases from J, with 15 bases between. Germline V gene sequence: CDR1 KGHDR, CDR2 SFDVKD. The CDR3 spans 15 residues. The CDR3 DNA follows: TGTGCCACCAGTGATCTGGGCACACCCGAGGAGACCCAGTACTTC. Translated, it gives CATSDLGTPEETQYF.

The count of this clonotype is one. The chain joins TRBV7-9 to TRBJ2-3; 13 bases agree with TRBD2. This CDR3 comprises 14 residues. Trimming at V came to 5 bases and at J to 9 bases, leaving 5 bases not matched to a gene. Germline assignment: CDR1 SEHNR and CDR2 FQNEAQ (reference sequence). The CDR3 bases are TGTGCCAGCAGCGAAGGACTAGCGGGGGACACGCAGTATTTT. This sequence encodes CASSEGLAGDTQYF.

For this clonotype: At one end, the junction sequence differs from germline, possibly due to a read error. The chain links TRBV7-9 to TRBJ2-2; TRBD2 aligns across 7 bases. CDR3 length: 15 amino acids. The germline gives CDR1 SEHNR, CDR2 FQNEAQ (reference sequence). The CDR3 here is CARSLGGGPSGELFF. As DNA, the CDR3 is TGTGCCAGGAGCTTAGGCGGGGGACCCTCCGGGGAGCTGTTTTTT.

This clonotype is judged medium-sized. CDR3 sequence: CASSTGTDEQYF. The CDR3 region has the DNA TGTGCCAGTAGTACCGGGACAGACGAGCAGTACTTC. This chain joins TRBV19 and TRBJ2-7; TRBD1 matches 7 bases. The CDR3 contains 12 residues. Losses at the gene ends were 4 bases for V and 5 bases for J; bases not matched to a gene: 2. Germline V gene sequence: CDR1 LNHDA, CDR2 SQIVND (reference sequence).

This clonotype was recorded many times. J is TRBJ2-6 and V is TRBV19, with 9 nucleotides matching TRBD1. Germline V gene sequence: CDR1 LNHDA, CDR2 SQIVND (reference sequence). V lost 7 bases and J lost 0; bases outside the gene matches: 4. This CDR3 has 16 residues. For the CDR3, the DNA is TGTGCCAGTACGACAGGGGGGAACTCTGGGGCCAACGTCCTGACTTTC. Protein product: CASTTGGNSGANVLTF. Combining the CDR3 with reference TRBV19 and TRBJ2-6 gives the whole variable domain DGGITQSPKYLFRKEGQNVTLSCEQNLNHDAMYWYRQDPGQGLRLIYYSQIVNDFQKGDIAEGYSVSREKKESFPLTVTSAQKNPTAFYLCASTTGGNSGANVLTFGAGSRLTVL.

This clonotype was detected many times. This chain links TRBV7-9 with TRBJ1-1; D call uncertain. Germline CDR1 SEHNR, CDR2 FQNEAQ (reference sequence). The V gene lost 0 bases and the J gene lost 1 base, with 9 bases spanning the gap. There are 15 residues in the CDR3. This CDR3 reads CASSLAILENTEAFF. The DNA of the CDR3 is TGTGCCAGCAGCTTAGCAATATTAGAGAACACTGAAGCTTTCTTT.

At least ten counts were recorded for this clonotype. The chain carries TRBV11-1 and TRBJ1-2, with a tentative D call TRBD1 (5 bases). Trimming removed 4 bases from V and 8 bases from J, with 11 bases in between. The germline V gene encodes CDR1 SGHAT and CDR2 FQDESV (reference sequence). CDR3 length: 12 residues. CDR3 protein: CASSSSGSGYTF. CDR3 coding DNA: TGTGCCAGCAGCTCCTCAGGGTCCGGCTACACCTTC.

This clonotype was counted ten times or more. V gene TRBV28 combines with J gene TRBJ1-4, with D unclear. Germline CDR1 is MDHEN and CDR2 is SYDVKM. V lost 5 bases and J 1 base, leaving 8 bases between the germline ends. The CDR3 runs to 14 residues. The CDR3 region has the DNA TGTGCCAGCAGTAAACAAGAAACTAATGAAAAACTGTTTTTT. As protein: CASSKQETNEKLFF.

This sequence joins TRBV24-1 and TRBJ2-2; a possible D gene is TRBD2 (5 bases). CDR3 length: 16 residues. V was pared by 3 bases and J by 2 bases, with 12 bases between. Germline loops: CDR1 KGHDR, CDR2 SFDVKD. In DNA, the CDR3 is TGTGCCACCAGTGATAGCGGTGGCAGTAACACCGGGGAGCTGTTTTTT. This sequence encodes CATSDSGGSNTGELFF.

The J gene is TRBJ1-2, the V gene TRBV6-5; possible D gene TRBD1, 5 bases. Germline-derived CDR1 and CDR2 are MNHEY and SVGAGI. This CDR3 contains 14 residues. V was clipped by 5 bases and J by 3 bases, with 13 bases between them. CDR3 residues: CASSPGVWDYGYTF. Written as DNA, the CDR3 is TGTGCCAGCAGTCCGGGGGTATGGGACTATGGCTACACCTTC.

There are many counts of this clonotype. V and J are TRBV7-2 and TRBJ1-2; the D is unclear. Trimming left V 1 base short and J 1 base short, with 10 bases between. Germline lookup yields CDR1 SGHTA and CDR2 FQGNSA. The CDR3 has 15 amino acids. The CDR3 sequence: CASSLGGSLNYGYTF. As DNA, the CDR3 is TGTGCCAGCAGCTTAGGTGGCAGCCTTAACTATGGCTACACCTTC.